The 25 T cell receptor beta chains in this list originate from one sample, sequenced in a study of blood T cell repertoires in COVID-19. Repertoires were generated with immunoSEQ multiplex PCR, while TCRdb's copy carries only in-frame clones and drops some. Of roughly 91,000 clones listed, roughly 72% are singletons. Sequenced material: peripheral blood. All receptors come from a man aged 65-85 years with acute or convalescent COVID-19.

This chain links TRBV5-6 with TRBJ2-3, with D perhaps TRBD2 (7 bases). CDR1 SGHDT and CDR2 YYEEEE come from the germline V gene. This CDR3 spans 18 amino acids. V dropped 2 bases and J dropped 3 bases, with 22 bases sitting between them. CDR3 sequence reads: CASSLGAGHVLPTDTQYF. The CDR3, as DNA: TGTGCCAGCAGCTTAGGAGCGGGACATGTTTTACCGACAGATACGCAGTATTTT.

V is TRBV6-2 or TRBV6-3 and J is TRBJ2-7; tentatively, D is TRBD2 (6 bases). CDR1 is MNHEY and CDR2 is SVGEGT in the germline V gene. This CDR3 has 13 amino acids. V lost 2 bases, J lost 6 bases, and 11 bases lay in between. The CDR3 DNA follows: TGTGCCAGCAGTTACAGGGAGGTCTCCGAGCAGTACTTC. It codes for CASSYREVSEQYF.

The chain carries TRBV5-1 and TRBJ2-5; D is perhaps TRBD1 (6 bases). Germline loops: CDR1 SGHRS, CDR2 YFSETQ. The CDR3 spans 13 residues. Trimming shortened V by 7 bases and J by 5 bases, and 15 bases separated the two germline ends. The CDR3 sequence is CASRTGSGETQYF. The CDR3 bases are TGCGCCAGCCGTACAGGGTCTGGGGAGACCCAGTACTTC.

This clone was counted a few times. V gene TRBV19 combines with J gene TRBJ2-3; 8 bases are shared with TRBD1. CDR3 length: 19 amino acids. V trimming: 6 bases; J trimming: 6 bases; junction bases outside the gene matches: 23. Looked up from germline, CDR1 is LNHDA and CDR2 is SQIVND (reference sequence). CDR3 amino acids: CASSQLLLFTGGKQDTQYF. CDR3 DNA: TGTGCCAGTAGCCAACTGCTTTTATTTACAGGGGGTAAGCAGGATACGCAGTATTTT.

This sequence joins TRBV20-1 and TRBJ1-5; D ambiguous. Germline V gene data show CDR1 as DFQATT and CDR2 as SNEGSKA (reference sequence). V was trimmed by 3 bases and J by 0 bases, leaving 12 bases between them. CDR3 size: 15 residues. DNA for the CDR3: TGCAGTGCTAGTAGGAGTGGCTTTAGCAATCAGCCCCAGCATTTT. Encoded protein: CSASRSGFSNQPQHF.

The rearrangement links TRBV7-6 to TRBJ2-1; no firm D call. Per the germline V gene, CDR1 is SGHVS and CDR2 is FNYEAQ. The CDR3 is 13 residues long. Trimming took 6 bases from V and 8 from J, leaving 14 bases between them. The CDR3 region is CASSPVGADEQFF. The CDR3 DNA reads TGTGCCAGCAGTCCCGTCGGAGCCGATGAGCAGTTCTTC.

The J gene is TRBJ2-7, the V gene TRBV27; 9 nucleotides agree with TRBD1. The CDR3 is 15 amino acids. Losses at the gene ends were 3 bases for V and 4 bases for J; bases not matched to a gene: 7. Germline assignment: CDR1 MNHEY and CDR2 SMNVEV (reference sequence). The CDR3 nucleotides are TGTGCCAGCAGTTTGCTAGGACAGGGGATATACGAGCAGTACTTC. Amino acid sequence: CASSLLGQGIYEQYF.

This sequence joins TRBV29-1 and TRBJ2-1, with 9 bases aligning to TRBD1. The CDR3 loop spans 12 amino acids. The ends lost 3 bases at V and 8 bases at J; junction bases unmatched: 2. From germline, CDR1 is SQVTM and CDR2 ANQGSEA. CDR3 nucleotides: TGCAGCGTTGAGGACAGGGGCGATGAGCAGTTCTTC. Its protein is CSVEDRGDEQFF.

A few counts support this clone. This chain connects TRBV5-1 to TRBJ1-4; D not resolved. Between the trimmed V and J ends, which lost 0 bases and 3 bases, there was a span of 9 bases. The CDR3 covers 15 residues. The germline V gene has CDR1 SGHRS and CDR2 YFSETQ. The CDR3 sequence: CASSLGGSPNEKLFF. In DNA form, the CDR3 reads TGCGCCAGCAGCTTGGGAGGCTCTCCTAATGAAAAACTGTTTTTT.

The J gene is TRBJ2-7, the V gene TRBV4-1; 12 bases are shared with TRBD1. V lost 4 bases and J lost 4; bases outside the gene matches: 8. Germline CDR1 and CDR2: MGHRA and YSYEKL. The CDR3 consists of 16 residues. CDR3 nucleotide sequence: TGCGCCAGCAGCCCCCAACCGGGACAGGGGGCTTACGAGCAGTACTTC. As protein: CASSPQPGQGAYEQYF.

There are a few counts of this clone. The V call is TRBV2, the J call TRBJ1-2; D not certain. The CDR3 totals 14 residues. Germline lookup yields CDR1 SNHLY and CDR2 FYNNEI. V gave up 4 bases and J gave up 7 bases, with 16 bases separating them. The chain's CDR3 is CASSGPNNSGGYTF. The CDR3 bases are TGTGCCAGCAGTGGGCCCAATAATTCGGGTGGCTACACCTTC.

The chain couples TRBV4-2 to TRBJ1-3; tentative D call: TRBD1 (6 bases). There are 17 residues in the CDR3. Germline CDR1 and CDR2: LGHNA and YNFKEQ. The V end was cut by 0 bases, the J end by 4 bases, with 16 bases between. The CDR3, as DNA: TGTGCCAGCAGCCAAGAATGGGTTCGGGGGGCAGGAAACACCATATATTTT. Its translation: CASSQEWVRGAGNTIYF.

The chain joins TRBV9 to TRBJ2-1, with a weak D call TRBD2 (5 bases). The germline CDR1 and CDR2 sequences are SGDLS and YYNGEE. This CDR3 has 15 residues. V was clipped by 0 bases and J by 3 bases, with 10 bases between them. Here the CDR3 DNA reads TGTGCCAGCAGCGTAGTTGACGGGAACTACAATGAGCAGTTCTTC. This translates into CASSVVDGNYNEQFF.

This clone appeared many times. This rearrangement joins TRBV2 to TRBJ1-1; perhaps TRBD1 as D (5 bases). The CDR3 spans 13 residues. Per the germline V gene, CDR1 is SNHLY and CDR2 is FYNNEI. V lost 5 bases, J lost 8 bases, and 15 bases lay in between. The CDR3 sequence is CASSPQGYGEAFF. Written as DNA, the CDR3 is TGTGCCAGCAGTCCGCAGGGATATGGAGAAGCTTTCTTT.

The chain joins TRBV6-6 to TRBJ1-2, with D unresolved. CDR3 length equals 13 residues. Germline CDR1 is MNHNY and CDR2 is SVGAGI (reference sequence). V lost 6 bases to trimming and J lost 4 bases, with 12 bases between them. CDR3 amino acids: CASSVVSGYGYTF. The DNA of the CDR3 is TGTGCCAGCAGCGTAGTATCAGGCTATGGCTACACCTTC.

This clone has only a few counts. The chain links TRBV6-1 to TRBJ2-7; D may be TRBD1 (6 bases). V lost 2 bases and J lost 5, with 16 bases in between. Germline V gene lookup returns CDR1 MNHNS and CDR2 SASEGT. The CDR3 spans 15 residues. DNA of the CDR3: TGTGCCAGCAGTGAACTCACAGGGTTGTTGAACGAGCAGTACTTC. Protein: CASSELTGLLNEQYF.

The chain links TRBV28 to TRBJ1-1; no clear D gene. CDR1 and CDR2 (germline): MDHEN, SYDVKM. Between the trimmed V and J ends, which lost 8 bases and 0 bases, there was a span of 10 bases. The CDR3 has 13 amino acids. CDR3 protein: CASASELNTEAFF. CDR3 coding DNA: TGTGCCAGCGCCAGTGAACTGAACACTGAAGCTTTCTTT.

The genes are TRBV7-3 and TRBJ1-1; possible D gene TRBD1, 6 bases. Germline V CDR1 and CDR2: SGHTA, FQGTGA. V shed 1 base and J shed 6 bases, with 18 bases lying between them. This CDR3 has 16 amino acids. CDR3 in amino acids: CASSLSSRGGLAEAFF. The CDR3, as DNA: TGTGCCAGCAGCTTAAGTTCCAGGGGCGGGTTGGCTGAAGCTTTCTTT.

V and J are TRBV10-1 and TRBJ1-1, with 7 nucleotides matching TRBD1. Losses at the gene ends were 6 bases for V and 1 base for J; bases not matched to a gene: 5. The CDR3 contains 14 residues. Germline V gene data show CDR1 as WNHNN and CDR2 as SYGVQD (reference sequence). The CDR3 is CASSSGQTNTEAFF. CDR3 nucleotides: TGCGCCAGCAGCTCGGGACAGACGAACACTGAAGCTTTCTTT.

This chain connects TRBV3-1 (or the pseudogene TRBV3-2) to TRBJ2-7; possible D gene TRBD2, 6 bases. From germline, CDR1 is LGHDT and CDR2 YNNKEL (reference sequence). Trimming stripped 1 base from V and 0 bases from J, with 13 bases between. The length of the CDR3 is 16 residues. The CDR3 sequence is CASSQAPAGPSYEQYF. The CDR3 nucleotides read TGTGCCAGCAGCCAAGCTCCCGCGGGACCCTCCTACGAGCAGTACTTC.

V and J are TRBV2 and TRBJ2-7; TRBD1 matches 10 bases. The CDR3 has 16 residues. Germline-derived CDR1 and CDR2 are SNHLY and FYNNEI. The V and J ends lost 4 bases and 2 bases, in that order; junction bases with no gene match: 8. The CDR3: CASSGPGQGITYEQYV. CDR3 DNA sequence: TGTGCCAGCAGTGGACCGGGACAGGGGATCACCTACGAGCAGTACGTC.

V usage is TRBV7-6 and J usage is TRBJ2-2; tentatively, D is TRBD1 (6 bases). This CDR3 region has 15 residues. V was shortened by 2 bases and J by 0 bases, with 7 bases between the two germline ends. Germline V lookup: CDR1 SGHVS, CDR2 FNYEAQ. In DNA form, the CDR3 reads TGTGCCAGCAGCTTAAACAGGGCGAACACCGGGGAGCTGTTTTTT. Its translation: CASSLNRANTGELFF.

Regarding this clone: Germline and junction disagree at one end, which may indicate a read error. The chain joins TRBV2 to TRBJ2-2, with TRBD1 matching over 7 bases. The germline V gene has CDR1 SNHLY and CDR2 FYNNEI. The length of the CDR3 is 17 residues. This CDR3 reads CASSEGQAVPNTGELFF. As DNA, the CDR3 is TGTGCCAGCAGCGAAGGACAGGCCGTCCCGAACACCGGGGAGCTGTTTTTT.

This clone was counted a single time. The V call is TRBV6-5, the J call TRBJ2-1, with D unresolved. CDR1 and CDR2 from the germline V gene are MNHEY and SVGAGI. Between the trimmed V and J ends, which lost 4 bases and 2 bases, there was a span of 12 bases. The CDR3 consists of 15 residues. The CDR3 sequence is CASSSPRGAYNEQFF. DNA of the CDR3: TGTGCCAGCAGTTCCCCCAGAGGTGCCTACAATGAGCAGTTCTTC.

V and J are TRBV28 and TRBJ1-5; D may be TRBD1 (5 bases). V was trimmed by 11 bases and J by 2 bases, leaving 19 bases between them. The CDR3 loop spans 15 amino acids. Germline V lookup: CDR1 MDHEN, CDR2 SYDVKM. The CDR3 sequence is CACSGRAFGNQPQHF. The CDR3 DNA follows: TGTGCCTGCTCGGGCAGGGCATTCGGCAATCAGCCCCAGCATTTT.